These T cell receptor beta chains were read from a single sample in a study of control samples from healthy donors and cancer patients. Data came from immunoSEQ multiplex PCR; TCRdb stores just in-frame clones and leaves some out. The sample carries some 25,000 clones, roughly four fifths recorded once. What was sequenced was PBMCs. These receptor sequences come from a man aged 60-69 years with colorectal cancer. The CDR3 runs from the conserved cysteine through the conserved F or W. The D gene is left open where the match is weak. Not all rows give a size; the values are once, few, many and, for expanded clones, a class.

v_gene	abundance	j_gene	d_gene	CDR3nt	CDR3aa
TRBV2	NA	TRBJ2-3	TRBD1	TGTGCCAGCAGTGAAGCAGGGGGACAGGAGCCAGATACGCAGTATTTT	CASSEAGGQEPDTQYF
TRBV5-1	NA	TRBJ2-7	TRBD1	TGCGCCAGCAGCTTTTTAACAGGGGTCTCCTACGAGCAGTACTTC	CASSFLTGVSYEQYF
TRBV6-1	NA	TRBJ2-1	NA	TGTGCCAGCAGTGAAGGCCGAAATGAGCAGTTCTTC	CASSEGRNEQFF
TRBV19	NA	TRBJ2-2	TRBD1	TGTGCCAGTAGTCCGTGGACAGGGGGGACCGGGGAGCTGTTTTTT	CASSPWTGGTGELFF
TRBV2	NA	TRBJ2-5	NA	TGTGCCAGCAGTGGCGGGTCGGGGGAGACCCAGTACTTC	CASSGGSGETQYF
TRBV2	NA	TRBJ2-4	TRBD1	TGTGCCAGCAGTGAATTGAGACAGGGCGGGAACATTCAGTACTTC	CASSELRQGGNIQYF
TRBV5-1	NA	TRBJ1-1	NA	TGCGCCAGCAGGAAAATAGGGAGCAATTGGGATTCTGAAGCTTTCTTT	CASRKIGSNWDSEAFF
TRBV5-6	few	TRBJ1-5	NA	TGTGCCAGCAGCTTGCAGGGCTTTAGCAATCAGCCCCAGCATTTT	CASSLQGFSNQPQHF
TRBV7-8	NA	TRBJ2-3	NA	TGTGCCAGCAGCTCTAGCCGCACAGATACGCAGTATTTT	CASSSSRTDTQYF
TRBV10-3	NA	TRBJ2-3	TRBD2	TGTGCCATCAGTGCAGCACTAGCGGTCGGGCCAGATACGCAGTATTTT	CAISAALAVGPDTQYF
TRBV29-1	NA	TRBJ2-3	TRBD2	TGCAGCGTTGAAGATGTGGCGGGGGAATTAGATACGCAGTATTTT	CSVEDVAGELDTQYF
TRBV6-5	few	TRBJ1-4	TRBD1	TGTGCCAGCAGTTCAGGGGGAATTAATGAAAAACTGTTTTTT	CASSSGGINEKLFF
TRBV11-2	NA	TRBJ2-3	TRBD2	TGTGCCAGCAGCTTACAGCGGGGGATTACTAGCACAGATACGCAGTATTTT	CASSLQRGITSTDTQYF
TRBV5-4	NA	TRBJ1-2	NA	TGTGCCAGCAGCTTGGGCGGAGCTAACTATGGCTACACCTTC	CASSLGGANYGYTF
TRBV5-4	once	TRBJ1-2	TRBD1	TGTGCCAGCAGCCTGGGGGACAGAGGGGCGGGCTACACCTTC	CASSLGDRGAGYTF
TRBV19	NA	TRBJ1-3	NA	TGTGCCAGTAGTATAGGGAAACTGAGCTCTGGAAACACCATATATTTT	CASSIGKLSSGNTIYF
TRBV30	once	TRBJ1-4	NA	TGTGCCTGGAGTGTAGGCACAGGTGGGGGAAAACTGTTTTTT	CAWSVGTGGGKLFF
TRBV2	few	TRBJ2-3	TRBD1	TGTGCCAGCAGTTCGGGACAGGGATGGCGGGCAGATACGCAGTATTTT	CASSSGQGWRADTQYF
TRBV12-5	NA	TRBJ1-2	NA	TGTGCTAGTGGTTTGGCCCCCCTCGGGGGGGCAGGTGGCTACACCTTC	CASGLAPLGGAGGYTF
TRBV10-1	NA	TRBJ2-3	TRBD2	TGCGCCAGCAGTGTTAGCGGGGCAACCGGAGATACGCAGTATTTT	CASSVSGATGDTQYF
TRBV27	NA	TRBJ1-2	NA	TGTGCCAGCACTTCAGGGCCTAACTATGGCTACACCTTC	CASTSGPNYGYTF
TRBV5-1	NA	TRBJ1-2	TRBD1	TGCGCCAGCAGCTCCGGACAGGGTGGGCACTATGGCTACACCTTC	CASSSGQGGHYGYTF
TRBV12-3/TRBV12-4	NA	TRBJ1-6	NA	TGTGCCAGCAGTTTAGAAGGGATTTCACCCCTCCACTTT	CASSLEGISPLHF
TRBV7-6	once	TRBJ1-1	NA	TGTGCCAGCAGCTCCCCACAGGGATTTGCGATAGAAGCTTTCTTT	CASSSPQGFAIEAFF
TRBV25-1	NA	TRBJ1-2	NA	TGTGCCAGCAGTGAATTCAACGGGGATATTTACACCTTC	CASSEFNGDIYTF
TRBV5-6	NA	TRBJ2-1	NA	TGTGCCAGCAGCTTGGACTGGAGCTCCTACAATGAGCAGTTCTTC	CASSLDWSSYNEQFF
TRBV30	NA	TRBJ1-4	NA	TGTGCCTGGAGTGTCCCAATTCAGACCTTCAATAAACTGTTTTTT	CAWSVPIQTFNKLFF
TRBV7-2	few	TRBJ1-1	TRBD1	TGTGCCAGCAGCTTGGGACAGGGCGCGGTTTTGAACACTGAAGCTTTCTTT	CASSLGQGAVLNTEAFF
TRBV15	NA	TRBJ2-3	TRBD1	TGTGCCACCAGCAGGATCCGGACAGGGCCTACAGATACGCAGTATTTT	CATSRIRTGPTDTQYF
TRBV24-1	NA	TRBJ2-1	TRBD2	TGTGCCACCAGTGACTCGGGAGGTAGCGGCCCCTCCTACAATGAGCAGTTCTTC	CATSDSGGSGPSYNEQFF
TRBV19	NA	TRBJ1-5	TRBD1	TGTGCCAGTAGTGACAGGACAGGCGGGACCCAGCATTTT	CASSDRTGGTQHF
TRBV11-2	few	TRBJ2-5	NA	TGTGCCAGCAGCCTCGGGACGCAGGAAGAGACCCAGTACTTC	CASSLGTQEETQYF
TRBV9	NA	TRBJ1-6	TRBD1	TGTGCCAGCAGCGTAGCGGGACAGAATTCACCCCTCCACTTT	CASSVAGQNSPLHF
TRBV3-1/TRBV3-2	NA	TRBJ2-1	NA	TGTGCCAGCAGCCAAGGTATTCACAGCTACAATGAGCAGTTCTTC	CASSQGIHSYNEQFF
TRBV30	NA	TRBJ1-4	NA	TGTGCCTGGGAGGCGGGAAACGAAAAACTGTTTTTT	CAWEAGNEKLFF
TRBV9	few	TRBJ2-7	NA	TGTGCCAGCAGCGTAGGAAGTTCCTACGAGCAGTACTTC	CASSVGSSYEQYF
TRBV30	few	TRBJ1-4	NA	TGTGCCTGGAGTGAAGGGTATGGTAATGAAAAACTGTTTTTT	CAWSEGYGNEKLFF
TRBV5-1	once	TRBJ2-1	NA	TGCGCCAGCAGCTCGCCGGGACGTGTGGCGGATGAGCAGTTCTTC	CASSSPGRVADEQFF